These 6 T cell receptor beta chains originate from one sample sequenced in a study of cytomegalovirus exposure and HLA in healthy donors. In the PCR, 60 Vbeta and 13 Jbeta primers were used. The repertoire was sequenced with immunoSEQ multiplex PCR; TCRdb's copy has only in-frame clones and lacks some. The table has some 200,000 clones, 77% seen once. Sequencing input: PBMCs. The receptor set was obtained from a woman between 55 and 75 years old in good health and CMV-seropositive.

The CDR3 region is CASSRTGGEQFF. CDR3 sequence (DNA): TGTGCCAGCAGTCGTACAGGGGGCGAGCAGTTCTTC. The chain recombines TRBV7-6 with TRBJ2-1; 9 nucleotides agree with TRBD1. V lost 6 bases and J lost 10; bases outside the gene matches: 4. Germline-derived CDR1 and CDR2 are SGHVS and FNYEAQ. This CDR3 has 12 amino acids.

J is TRBJ2-7 and V is TRBV7-6; 8 nucleotides line up with TRBD1. Germline values: CDR1 SGHVS, CDR2 FNYEAQ. The V gene end was trimmed by 2 bases and the J gene end by 1 base; junction bases not matched to a gene: 4. The CDR3 is 15 amino acids. The CDR3 sequence: CASSLQGAPSYEQYF. CDR3 DNA sequence: TGTGCCAGCAGCTTACAGGGGGCTCCTTCCTACGAGCAGTACTTC. The full variable domain, rest sourced from reference TRBV7-6 and TRBJ2-7, is GAGVSQSPRYKVTKRGQDVALRCDPISGHVSLYWYRQALGQGPEFLTYFNYEAQQDKSGLPNDRFSAERPEGSISTLTIQRTEQRDSAMYRCASSLQGAPSYEQYFGPGTRLTVT.

On this clone: Without the conserved terminal phenylalanine or tryptophan, this CDR3 likely stems from a read error. V gene TRBV27 combines with J gene TRBJ2-7; TRBD2 agrees at 8 bases. CDR3 size: 13 residues. V was clipped by 3 bases and J by 4 bases; unmatched bases: 2. Germline loops: CDR1 MNHEY, CDR2 SMNVEV (reference sequence). CDR3 loop: CASSLVAGYEQYL. CDR3 in DNA: TGTGCCAGCAGTTTGGTAGCGGGGTACGAGCAGTACCTC.

The gene calls are TRBV5-1 and TRBJ2-3; 9 bases align to TRBD2. The germline V gene encodes CDR1 SGHRS and CDR2 YFSETQ. The CDR3 has 16 amino acids. The V segment lost 4 bases and the J segment 6 bases; nucleotides outside the gene matches: 12. The CDR3 DNA is TGCGCCAGCAGCCGTGGGACTAGCCCTGTTCGGGATACGCAGTATTTT. Residues: CASSRGTSPVRDTQYF. Looking up the rest from reference TRBV5-1 and TRBJ2-3 gives the full variable domain: KAGVTQTPRYLIKTRGQQVTLSCSPISGHRSVSWYQQTPGQGLQFLFEYFSETQRNKGNFPGRFSGRQFSNSRSEMNVSTLELGDSALYLCASSRGTSPVRDTQYFGPGTRLTVL.

This clone was observed a single time. The chain recombines TRBV19 with TRBJ1-5, with TRBD1 matching 7 bases. This CDR3 is 15 amino acids long. The ends lost 4 bases at V and 4 bases at J; junction bases unmatched: 7. The germline V gene has CDR1 LNHDA and CDR2 SQIVND (reference sequence). The CDR3 here is CASSTYRGGNQPQHF. The CDR3 DNA reads TGTGCCAGTAGTACCTACAGGGGCGGGAATCAGCCCCAGCATTTT.

V usage is TRBV9 and J usage is TRBJ1-2; 7 bases match TRBD1. This CDR3 region has 14 residues. The germline gives CDR1 SGDLS, CDR2 YYNGEE. J lost 9 bases, V lost 5 bases, and 13 bases had no gene match. The chain's CDR3 is CASSLRDRVVSYTF. The CDR3 DNA is TGTGCCAGCAGTCTCCGAGACAGGGTGGTTAGCTACACCTTC.